This is a list of T cell receptor beta chains from one sample in a study of blood T cell repertoires in COVID-19. Sequencing was performed with immunoSEQ multiplex PCR; in TCRdb, only in-frame clones are kept and a portion is missing. Of about 370,000 clones listed, 80% to 90% are singletons. Input material: peripheral blood. The source of these receptors is a woman in her twenties or thirties with COVID-19, enrolled during active disease. Each CDR3 is given with its conserved first and last residue. A D gene is named only where the DNA matches it firmly. Size is omitted from some rows. Given values are once, few, many or a class for expanded clones.

CDR3 DNA | CDR3 protein | J gene | clone size | D gene | V gene
TGCGCCAGCAGCTTAGGAGCGGGAGATCGTCAGACCCAGTACTTC | CASSLGAGDRQTQYF | TRBJ2-5 | . | TRBD2 | TRBV5-1
TGTGCCAGCAGTGTTTATGGCATGACAGGGGGCACCTACACCGGGGAGCTGTTTTTT | CASSVYGMTGGTYTGELFF | TRBJ2-2 | . | TRBD1 | TRBV6-1
TGTGCCAGCAGCGTAGAGGGAGACTTCCACAATGAGCAGTTCTTC | CASSVEGDFHNEQFF | TRBJ2-1 | . | . | TRBV9
TGTGCCAGCAGTTTTTTAGGGGTCACTGAAGCTTTCTTT | CASSFLGVTEAFF | TRBJ1-1 | few | . | TRBV27
TGCGCCAGCAGCTTGGGGACAGGGAATCAGCCCCAGCATTTT | CASSLGTGNQPQHF | TRBJ1-5 | few | TRBD1 | TRBV5-1
TGCGCCAGCAGCCCGGGACACAAGTCCACTGAAGCTTTCTTT | CASSPGHKSTEAFF | TRBJ1-1 | . | . | TRBV5-1
TGTGCCAGCAGTTCCCAAGCGGTGGGCTTAGGAGGCTACACCTTC | CASSSQAVGLGGYTF | TRBJ1-2 | . | . | TRBV27
TGTGCCAGCAGTTTCGCCGACAGGGCTTACGGAAACACCATATATTTT | CASSFADRAYGNTIYF | TRBJ1-3 | . | TRBD1 | TRBV28
TGTGCCAGCCGGGACAGGGGAAGCTCTGGAAACACCATATATTTT | CASRDRGSSGNTIYF | TRBJ1-3 | . | TRBD1 | TRBV6-5
TGCGCCAGCAGTCTTGGACTAGCGGGAAATCCTAGCACAGATACGCAGTATTTT | CASSLGLAGNPSTDTQYF | TRBJ2-3 | . | TRBD2 | TRBV10-1
TGTGCCAGCAGCTTGTTAAACACTGAAGCTTTCTTT | CASSLLNTEAFF | TRBJ1-1 | few | . | TRBV11-2
TGTGCCAGCAGCCCAGGGGTTGAGACGTGGCGAGAAAAACTGTTTTTT | CASSPGVETWREKLFF | TRBJ1-4 | . | . | TRBV7-2
TGTGCCAGTAGACGGACAGGGGGCTATTCACCCCTCCACTTT | CASRRTGGYSPLHF | TRBJ1-6 | . | TRBD1 | TRBV27
TGCGCCAGCAGCTTGGAGGGGCGAAAAGAGACCCAGTACTTC | CASSLEGRKETQYF | TRBJ2-5 | . | . | TRBV5-1
TGTGCCAGCTCACCCGGACAGGGGGCTGGGGATAATTCACCCCTCCACTTT | CASSPGQGAGDNSPLHF | TRBJ1-6 | . | TRBD1 | TRBV18
TGCGCCAGCAGCTTGGGTCTTTCGGTGGGCTCCACAGATACGCAGTATTTT | CASSLGLSVGSTDTQYF | TRBJ2-3 | . | . | TRBV5-1
TGTGCCAGCAGCTTAGTACGCTTCCGAGGGGGAAACACCATATATTTT | CASSLVRFRGGNTIYF | TRBJ1-3 | . | . | TRBV7-2
TGTGCCAGCAGTCCAACAGGGTTAAATCAGCCCCAGCATTTT | CASSPTGLNQPQHF | TRBJ1-5 | . | . | TRBV6-5
TGTGCCAGCAGGAAGCTAGCGGGAGGACACTACGAGCAGTACTTC | CASRKLAGGHYEQYF | TRBJ2-7 | . | TRBD2 | TRBV6-5
TGTGCCAGCAGTGGGTATAGCGCGAGCTCCTACAATGAGCAGTTCTTC | CASSGYSASSYNEQFF | TRBJ2-1 | . | . | TRBV28
TGTGCCAGCAGCCTTAGCGTCACAGATACGCAGTATTTT | CASSLSVTDTQYF | TRBJ2-3 | . | . | TRBV5-6